The 9 T cell receptor beta chains listed next were all sequenced from one sample in a study of blood T cell repertoires in COVID-19. The table came from immunoSEQ multiplex PCR; TCRdb's copy has only in-frame clones and leaves some out. The sample consists of 250,000 to 350,000 clones, approximately 88% of them appearing once. Specimen: peripheral blood. The receptor set was obtained from a middle-aged woman who had recovered from COVID-19.

This chain connects TRBV29-1 to TRBJ2-7, with TRBD1 matching 7 bases. Germline CDR1 is SQVTM and CDR2 is ANQGSEA. Trimming removed 7 bases from V and 2 bases from J; junction bases left unmatched: 11. The length of the CDR3 is 14 residues. In nucleotides, the CDR3 is TGCAGCGCCGTGGAGAGGGGGCGCACCTACGAGCAGTACTTC. As protein: CSAVERGRTYEQYF.

The genes are TRBV7-2 and TRBJ1-4, with TRBD1 matching 8 bases. CDR1 is SGHTA and CDR2 is FQGNSA in the germline V gene. This CDR3 has 16 amino acids. The trim removed 1 base at V and 3 bases at J, leaving 4 bases unmatched. The CDR3 protein is CASSLDGQGSNEKLFF. CDR3 nucleotide sequence: TGTGCCAGCAGCTTAGATGGACAGGGCTCTAATGAAAAACTGTTTTTT.

V usage is TRBV5-1 and J usage is TRBJ2-7; D uncertain. This CDR3 comprises 14 residues. V lost 4 bases and J 3 bases, leaving 14 bases between the germline ends. The V gene's germline CDR1 is SGHRS and CDR2 YFSETQ. CDR3 amino acids: CASSKNNDNYEQYF. The CDR3 DNA follows: TGCGCCAGCAGCAAGAATAACGACAACTACGAGCAGTACTTC.

The chain couples TRBV6-1 to TRBJ1-5, with unresolved D. Per germline, CDR1 MNHNS and CDR2 SASEGT. V dropped 1 base and J dropped 5 bases, with 9 bases sitting between them. This CDR3 comprises 14 residues. CDR3 DNA: TGTGCCAGCAGTGAAGTTTCCCCGGATCAGCCCCAGCATTTT. Its protein product is CASSEVSPDQPQHF.

The genes are TRBV10-3 and TRBJ2-7, with 7 positions matching TRBD1. The CDR3 sequence is 13 residues long. CDR1 is ENHRY, CDR2 SYGVKD, per germline. V was pared by 6 bases and J by 5 bases, with 7 bases of the junction left unmatched. This chain's CDR3 is CAISETGKNEQYF. In DNA form, the CDR3 reads TGTGCCATCAGCGAGACAGGGAAAAACGAGCAGTACTTC.

This chain connects TRBV27 to TRBJ2-1; D is undetermined. V was shortened by 0 bases and J by 4 bases, with 13 bases between the two germline ends. Germline CDR1 and CDR2: MNHEY and SMNVEV (reference sequence). This CDR3 has 16 amino acids. The CDR3 nucleotides read TGTGCCAGCAGTTTATCGGGCTGGCCGACGTACAATGAGCAGTTCTTC. Its translation is CASSLSGWPTYNEQFF.

The gene calls are TRBV7-9 and TRBJ2-2; the match to TRBD2 covers 8 bases. Germline V lookup: CDR1 SEHNR, CDR2 FQNEAQ (reference sequence). V dropped 5 bases and J dropped 5; count of bases not matched to a gene: 13. There are 17 residues in the CDR3. The CDR3 spells CASSPHERERRTGELFF. The CDR3 nucleotides read TGTGCCAGCAGCCCACATGAGCGGGAGAGAAGGACCGGGGAGCTGTTTTTT.

The V call is TRBV3-1 (or the pseudogene TRBV3-2), the J call TRBJ2-3; D uncertain. Germline CDR1 and CDR2: LGHDT and YNNKEL (reference sequence). V lost 3 bases and J lost 6, with 10 bases in between. The CDR3 has 13 amino acids. The DNA for the CDR3 is TGTGCCAGCAGCCAGGCCTTTTTGGATACGCAGTATTTT. It encodes CASSQAFLDTQYF.

CDR3 amino acids: CASSPDRSLTYEQYF. In DNA, the CDR3 is TGTGCCAGCTCACCTGACAGGTCACTAACCTACGAGCAGTACTTC. The chain joins TRBV18 to TRBJ2-7, with a weak D call TRBD1 (6 bases). The ends were cut back, 3 bases at V and 2 bases at J, with 14 bases in the middle. The CDR3 is 15 residues long. CDR1 is KGHSH and CDR2 is LQKENI in the germline V gene.